This TCR beta chain was sequenced for a study of blood T cell repertoires in COVID-19 (dated by TCRdb to the early 2020s). Regarding the study in general: Samples covering the acute and convalescent phases of COVID-19 were provided by collaborators in the United States, Italy and Spain. The samples were drawn from two sources: the first 160 participants of the ongoing ImmuneRACE study, and approximately 1,300 subjects contributed by 6 global collaborators. A freely available public database, intended as a resource for researchers studying the immune response to SARS-CoV-2, is where the repertoires were released. The prospective study material was composed of cDNA or gDNA derived from T cells, B-cell-depleted T cells, or PBMCs. Where HLA class I and class II types were available, the types were taken from metadata supplied by the sample provider, not from assay-based typing. Nearly every sample came with metadata listing a de-identified subject ID, COVID-19 status, age in years and sex. Deeply sampled blood TCRbeta repertoires from subjects exposed to, actively infected with, or recovered from COVID-19 were included in the dataset. The paper's findings and limits, for the study overall: The amount of clinical and demographic metadata varied by source and participant and was provided uncurated.

TCRbeta CDR3 regions were amplified from genomic DNA using the immunoSEQ Assay, a bias-controlled multiplex PCR. From the authors' description of their analysis: Within the assay, amplification of reference gene primers was used to estimate how many nucleated cells each sample contained. To quantify the absolute abundance of each unique TCRbeta CDR3 rearrangement, sequence reads were collapsed and filtered. For each sample, productive Simpson clonality was calculated as the square root of Simpson's diversity index over productive rearrangements. What TCRdb holds here is the immuneACCESS table cut down to in-frame rearrangements. Part of the clones is not present; checked against another copy, under half of the missing clones reflect an unresolved V gene, and the others are unexplained. Clone size and V and J calls were adopted from that table, with D and trimming inferred from the DNA. For this sample the table gives about 140,000 clones, of which around 84% were detected only once. 4.8% of the sample goes to the ten largest clones.

The germline V gene gives CDR1 as SGHTA and CDR2 as FQGNSA. Ends trimmed: V by 5 bases, J by 6 bases; bases unmatched to a gene: 3. CDR3 length: 13 amino acids, cysteine to phenylalanine. The DNA shown is the 39-base CDR3, in frame from base 1. Points on this clone: It lacks a known antigen. Per-nucleotide qualities are absent, and no much larger clonotype sits a single base away.

The collaborating institutions used their own protocols to collect whole blood in K2EDTA tubes. For TCRbeta analysis, collaborator samples were shipped as frozen whole blood, as isolated PBMCs, or as DNA extracted from either sample type. Sequenced material: peripheral blood. In this chain, TRBV7-2 is recombined with TRBJ2-5; 10 bases in the junction line up with TRBD2. The receptor's source is a human donor in a cohort sampled during active COVID-19. The sequenced DNA is TGTGCCAGCAGCCCTAGCGGGAGACAGACCCAGTACTTC. Translated, it reads CASSPSGRQTQYF.